This paragraph reports one TCR beta chain. The sample belongs to a study of blood T cell repertoires in COVID-19. Study as a whole: Acute and convalescent COVID-19 specimens originated in the United States, Italy and Spain.

Trimming stripped 5 bases from V and 2 bases from J, with 18 bases between. Germline-derived CDR1 and CDR2 are SGHVS and FQNEAQ. CDR3 size: 16 residues. Authors' methods: Reference gene primer amplification gave nucleated cell count estimates. The method was immunoSEQ multiplex PCR; TCRdb's version includes in-frame clones alone and lacks a portion of them. D and trimming were read from the DNA, whereas the V and J calls and clone size are those reported in that table. The table has about 130,000 clones, roughly 86% seen once. This chain links TRBV7-8 with TRBJ2-5; perhaps TRBD2 as D (6 bases). Sequencing input: peripheral blood. The receptor comes from a human donor in a cohort sampled during active COVID-19. The CDR3 DNA sequence: TGTGCCAGCAGCCCCCGTCGGCTAGCGACACAAGAGACCCAGTACTTC. This sequence encodes CASSPRRLATQETQYF.